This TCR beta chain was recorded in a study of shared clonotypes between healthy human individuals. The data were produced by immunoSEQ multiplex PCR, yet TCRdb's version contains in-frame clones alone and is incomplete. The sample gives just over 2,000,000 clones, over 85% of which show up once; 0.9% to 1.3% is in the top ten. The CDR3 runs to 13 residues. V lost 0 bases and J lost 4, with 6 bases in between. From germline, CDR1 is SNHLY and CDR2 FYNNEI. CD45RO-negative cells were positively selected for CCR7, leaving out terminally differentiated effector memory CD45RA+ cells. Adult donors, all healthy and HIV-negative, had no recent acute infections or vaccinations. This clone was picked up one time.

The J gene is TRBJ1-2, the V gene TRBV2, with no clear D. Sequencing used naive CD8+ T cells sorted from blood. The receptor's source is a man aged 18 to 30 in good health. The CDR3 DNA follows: TGTGCCAGCAGTGAAGCGCCAATCTATGGCTACACCTTC. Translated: CASSEAPIYGYTF.